The 28 T cell receptor beta chains reported below all come from one sample, sequenced in a study of cytomegalovirus exposure and HLA in healthy donors. The PCR made use of 60 Vbeta and 13 Jbeta primers. Sequencing was performed with immunoSEQ multiplex PCR; in TCRdb, only in-frame clones are kept and a portion is missing. Of more than 75,000 clones detected, 84% appear once; the ten largest clones hold roughly 5.9%. Sequencing was carried out using PBMCs. The receptor set was obtained from a woman in her late teens or twenties in good health and CMV-seropositive.

The rearrangement links TRBV30 to TRBJ2-7, with a tentative D call TRBD1 (6 bases). The germline CDR1 and CDR2 sequences are GTSNPN and SVGIG (reference sequence). This CDR3 spans 12 amino acids. V lost 1 base and J lost 9, with 13 bases in between. CDR3 in amino acids: CAWSGSGGGQYF. CDR3 nucleotide sequence: TGTGCCTGGAGTGGATCTGGGGGCGGGCAGTACTTC.

The CDR3 sequence is CASSLGQGTKDEAFF. The CDR3 nucleotides read TGTGCCAGCAGCTTAGGACAGGGAACAAAAGATGAAGCTTTCTTT. This chain connects TRBV7-9 to TRBJ1-1, with 7 bases aligning to TRBD1. Germline CDR1 and CDR2: SEHNR and FQNEAQ (reference sequence). V was pared by 1 base and J by 7 bases, with 9 bases of the junction left unmatched. This CDR3 contains 15 residues.

The chain's CDR3 is CASSLDRVYSGANVLTF. The CDR3, as DNA: TGTGCCAGCAGCCTCGACAGGGTTTACTCTGGGGCCAACGTCCTGACTTTC. The gene calls are TRBV14 and TRBJ2-6; 7 bases align to TRBD1. Germline V gene lookup returns CDR1 SGHDN and CDR2 FVKESK. V shed 4 bases and J 0 bases; nucleotides not matched to a gene: 6. The CDR3 runs 17 residues.

This rearrangement joins TRBV6-5 to TRBJ2-2, with TRBD2 as a possible D gene (6 bases). This CDR3 region has 12 residues. Germline V CDR1 and CDR2: MNHEY, SVGAGI. The ends were cut back, 5 bases at V and 6 bases at J, with 7 bases in the middle. The CDR3, as DNA: TGTGCCAGCAGTGGGGACTCCGGGGAGCTGTTTTTT. This gives the protein CASSGDSGELFF.

The J gene is TRBJ1-1, the V gene TRBV18; TRBD1 matches at 9 bases. Per germline, CDR1 KGHSH and CDR2 LQKENI. The length of the CDR3 is 14 residues. V lost 4 bases to trimming and J lost 1 base; unmatched junction nucleotides: 1. The CDR3 nucleotides are TGTGCCAGCTCACTGGGACAGGGGAACACTGAAGCTTTCTTT. Translation: CASSLGQGNTEAFF.

The chain employs TRBV21-1 and TRBJ2-1; the D segment call TRBD2 is taken from the table without a DNA check. TRBV21-1 is reported as a pseudogene. The CDR3 extends over 16 amino acids. The CDR3 reads CASSKGPGGLYNEQFF. The CDR3 bases are TGTGCCAGCAGCAAAGGCCCGGGAGGTCTCTACAATGAGCAGTTCTTC.

V and J are TRBV7-9 and TRBJ2-5; perhaps TRBD2 as D (6 bases). This CDR3 has 13 residues. The ends were cut back, 3 bases at V and 4 bases at J, with 9 bases in the middle. CDR1 is SEHNR, CDR2 FQNEAQ, per germline (reference sequence). The CDR3 reads CASSFAGTETQYF. The CDR3 bases are TGTGCCAGCAGCTTCGCGGGAACAGAGACCCAGTACTTC. The full variable domain, rest sourced from reference TRBV7-9 and TRBJ2-5, is DTGVSQNPRHKITKRGQNVTFRCDPISEHNRLYWYRQTLGQGPEFLTYFQNEAQLEKSRLLSDRFSAERPKGSFSTLEIQRTEQGDSAMYLCASSFAGTETQYFGPGTRLLVL.

The rearrangement uses TRBV11-2 and TRBJ2-7; 10 nucleotides line up with TRBD1. The CDR3 has 17 amino acids. CDR1 SGHAT and CDR2 FQNNGV come from the germline V gene. Trimming took 5 bases from V and 2 from J; bases not matched to a gene: 12. The CDR3 loop reads CASSPPRGTGAAYEQYF. The CDR3 coding sequence is TGTGCCAGCAGCCCCCCCCGGGGGACAGGGGCGGCCTACGAGCAGTACTTC.

This clone was seen once. The CDR3 nucleotides are TGTGCCAGCAATAAGCGGGAGGGCCTGGACACCGGGGAGCTGTTTTTT. Amino acid sequence: CASNKREGLDTGELFF. The V gene is TRBV6-6, the J gene TRBJ2-2; TRBD2 matches at 10 bases. This CDR3 is built from 16 residues. Unmatched junction bases numbered 8, after V lost 7 bases and J lost 3 bases. Germline V gives CDR1 MNHNY, CDR2 SVGAGI (reference sequence).

V usage is TRBV6-5 and J usage is TRBJ1-1, with D possibly TRBD1 on 5 matching bases. In germline, CDR1 is MNHEY, CDR2 SVGAGI. Trimming stripped 6 bases from V and 1 base from J, with 12 bases between. This CDR3 spans 14 amino acids. CDR3 protein: CASSRDFRNTEAFF. CDR3 bases: TGTGCCAGCAGCCGGGACTTCCGGAACACTGAAGCTTTCTTT.

The J gene is TRBJ2-1, the V gene TRBV7-9, with 8 bases aligning to TRBD1. The CDR3 covers 16 residues. The J segment lost 0 bases and the V segment lost 5 bases, leaving 6 bases of the junction unmatched. The germline gives CDR1 SEHNR, CDR2 FQNEAQ (reference sequence). The CDR3 sequence is CASSLTGGSSYNEQFF. The CDR3 nucleotides read TGTGCCAGCAGCCTCACAGGGGGGAGCTCCTACAATGAGCAGTTCTTC.

The rearrangement links TRBV7-2 to TRBJ2-5; TRBD2 matches at 12 bases. CDR1 SGHTA and CDR2 FQGNSA come from the germline V gene. The CDR3 has 15 amino acids. J lost 4 bases, V lost 6 bases, and 6 bases had no gene match. The CDR3 region has the DNA TGTGCCAGCAGACTTGGACTAGCGGGAACAGAGACCCAGTACTTC. Its protein is CASRLGLAGTETQYF. Based on the CDR3 plus reference TRBV7-2 and TRBJ2-5, the full variable domain is GAGVSQSPSNKVTEKGKDVELRCDPISGHTALYWYRQSLGQGLEFLIYFQGNSAPDKSGLPSDRFSAERTGGSVSTLTIQRTQQEDSAVYLCASRLGLAGTETQYFGPGTRLLVL.

The genes are TRBV6-1 and TRBJ1-1; D possibly corresponds to TRBD1 (6 bases). V dropped 0 bases and J dropped 6 bases, with 17 bases sitting between them. The CDR3 has 16 residues. CDR1 and CDR2 (germline): MNHNS, SASEGT. The CDR3 is CASSEAQQGHRPEAFF. The CDR3 DNA reads as TGTGCCAGCAGTGAAGCACAACAGGGCCACAGGCCTGAAGCTTTCTTT.

This sequence joins TRBV5-5 and TRBJ1-5; possible D gene TRBD1, 5 bases. The CDR3 extends over 14 amino acids. Trimming took 4 bases from V and 7 from J, leaving 15 bases between them. From germline, CDR1 is SGHKS and CDR2 YYEKEE (reference sequence). The CDR3, as DNA: TGTGCCAGCAGCGGCGACAGTTACCGGCAGCCCCAGCATTTT. The encoded protein is CASSGDSYRQPQHF.

The V and J genes are TRBV18 and TRBJ2-3; tentatively, D is TRBD1 (6 bases). Trimming removed 3 bases at V and 4 bases at J, with 8 bases between. Looked up from germline, CDR1 is KGHSH and CDR2 is LQKENI. This CDR3 contains 13 residues. The CDR3: CASSPTGPDTQYF. CDR3 in DNA: TGTGCCAGCTCACCTACAGGGCCAGATACGCAGTATTTT.

Comment on this clone: Given a much more abundant clone one base away, this may be a read error. The DNA of the CDR3 is TGTGCCAGCAGCCGGGACAGGGGCCCCTACGAGCAGTACTTC. Translating gives CASSRDRGPYEQYF. J is TRBJ2-7 and V is TRBV5-4; TRBD1 matches 10 bases. Germline-derived CDR1 and CDR2 are SGHNT and YYREEE (reference sequence). V gave up 4 bases and J gave up 2 bases; unmatched junction bases: 3. CDR3 length: 14 amino acids.

This chain uses TRBV18 with TRBJ2-1; unclear D gene. Trimming shortened V by 2 bases and J by 3 bases, and 8 bases separated the two germline ends. CDR3 length equals 14 residues. CDR1 is KGHSH and CDR2 is LQKENI in the germline V gene. Here the CDR3 DNA reads TGTGCCAGCTCACCAATGCACAGCTACAATGAGCAGTTCTTC. It specifies CASSPMHSYNEQFF. The full variable domain, with the rest looked up from reference TRBV18 and TRBJ2-1, is NAGVMQNPRHLVRRRGQEARLRCSPMKGHSHVYWYRQLPEEGLKFMVYLQKENIIDESGMPKERFSAEFPKEGPSILRIQQVVRGDSAAYFCASSPMHSYNEQFFGPGTRLTVL.

DNA for the CDR3: TGTGCCAGCAGGAGGACAGGGAGTACTGAAGCTTTCTTT. Translated, it gives CASRRTGSTEAFF. The chain carries TRBV27 and TRBJ1-1; TRBD1 agrees at 8 bases. The trim removed 6 bases at V and 5 bases at J, leaving 5 bases unmatched. In germline, CDR1 is MNHEY, CDR2 SMNVEV (reference sequence). The CDR3 spans 13 residues.

This chain links TRBV11-2 with TRBJ1-2, with 8 bases identical to TRBD1. With 3 bases clipped from V and 5 bases from J, the junction kept 5 bases outside the gene matches. CDR1 is SGHAT and CDR2 is FQNNGV in the germline V gene. This CDR3 contains 14 residues. CDR3 region: CASSFTDRVYGYTF. CDR3 coding DNA: TGTGCCAGCAGCTTCACGGACAGGGTTTATGGCTACACCTTC.

The chain links TRBV28 to TRBJ1-5; D is undetermined. Trimming took 5 bases from V and 7 from J, leaving 6 bases between them. The CDR3 extends over 11 amino acids. Germline V lookup: CDR1 MDHEN, CDR2 SYDVKM. The CDR3 DNA sequence: TGTGCCAGCAGTAATGAGCAGCCCCAGCATTTT. Amino acids: CASSNEQPQHF.

The rearrangement links TRBV25-1 to TRBJ2-7, with 7 bases matching TRBD1. The CDR3 has 13 residues. V shed 8 bases and J 7 bases; nucleotides not matched to a gene: 11. The germline V gene encodes CDR1 MGHDK and CDR2 SYGVNS. The CDR3 protein is CASSGRGQREQYF. The CDR3 nucleotides are TGTGCCAGCTCGGGAAGGGGGCAGAGAGAGCAGTACTTC.

The chain joins TRBV9 to TRBJ1-2; D possibly corresponds to TRBD1 (5 bases). V dropped 4 bases and J dropped 4 bases, with 11 bases sitting between them. CDR1 is SGDLS, CDR2 YYNGEE, per germline. CDR3 length: 13 residues. The CDR3 spells CASSTSQAYGYTF. CDR3 bases: TGTGCCAGCAGCACCTCACAGGCCTATGGCTACACCTTC.

The J gene is TRBJ1-5, the V gene TRBV6-5; 8 bases are shared with TRBD1. The CDR3 extends over 14 amino acids. Germline-derived CDR1 and CDR2 are MNHEY and SVGAGI. J was trimmed by 5 bases and V by 8 bases; bases with no gene match: 8. The CDR3 nucleotides read TGTGCCAGCGGGCCACAGGGGGTCCATCAGCCCCAGCATTTT. The encoded protein is CASGPQGVHQPQHF.

The V gene is TRBV5-4, the J gene TRBJ2-7; 8 bases align to TRBD1. The ends lost 4 bases at V and 2 bases at J; junction bases unmatched: 5. Germline V lookup: CDR1 SGHNT, CDR2 YYREEE (reference sequence). The length of the CDR3 is 14 residues. As DNA, the CDR3 is TGTGCCAGCAGCGCCGGGACAGGTGCCTACGAGCAGTACTTC. It translates to CASSAGTGAYEQYF. Using reference TRBV5-4 and TRBJ2-7 for the parts outside the CDR3, the full variable domain is ETGVTQSPTHLIKTRGQQVTLRCSSQSGHNTVSWYQQALGQGPQFIFQYYREEENGRGNFPPRFSGLQFPNYSSELNVNALELDDSALYLCASSAGTGAYEQYFGPGTRLTVT.

This chain uses TRBV6-5 with TRBJ2-7; 8 bases are shared with TRBD1. This CDR3 is built from 15 residues. Germline V gene data show CDR1 as MNHEY and CDR2 as SVGAGI. V dropped 6 bases and J dropped 6; count of bases not matched to a gene: 13. CDR3 in amino acids: CASSLDRGLPPEQYF. CDR3 nucleotides: TGTGCCAGCAGCCTAGACAGGGGCCTCCCCCCCGAGCAGTACTTC.

This sequence joins TRBV6-6 and TRBJ2-5, with 10 bases fitting TRBD2. CDR1 and CDR2 from the germline V gene are MNHNY and SVGAGI (reference sequence). CDR3 length equals 14 residues. The J segment lost 2 bases and the V segment lost 5 bases, leaving 2 bases of the junction unmatched. This CDR3 is CASSGAGGQETQYF. In nucleotides, the CDR3 is TGTGCCAGCAGTGGAGCGGGAGGGCAAGAGACCCAGTACTTC.

The rearrangement links TRBV19 to TRBJ1-5; possibly TRBD1 for D (6 bases). The CDR3 is 13 residues long. Trimming shortened V by 10 bases and J by 7 bases, and 17 bases separated the two germline ends. Germline loops: CDR1 LNHDA, CDR2 SQIVND (reference sequence). The CDR3 is CATAAQGSQPQHF. The CDR3 bases are TGTGCCACTGCGGCTCAGGGGTCGCAGCCCCAGCATTTT.

This chain joins TRBV9 and TRBJ1-4, with D hard to call. V lost 2 bases to trimming and J lost 8 bases, with 16 bases between them. CDR3 length: 15 residues. From germline, CDR1 is SGDLS and CDR2 YYNGEE. The CDR3 bases are TGTGCCAGCAGCGTCCACGGGTACTCGGGAGAAAAACTGTTTTTT. The encoded protein is CASSVHGYSGEKLFF.